A single sample gave rise to the 25 T cell receptor beta chains below, sequenced in a study of regulatory T cells in long-lasting Graves disease (dated by TCRdb to the early 2020s). The library relied on multiplex PCR. Sequencing instrument: Illumina HiSeq 4000. iRepertoire HTBI primers and Arm-PCR amplification of CDR3 regions were used to construct TCR beta libraries. The public reads were reprocessed in TCRdb via fastp at Q25 and MiXCR, keeping in-frame beta chains. Each entry merges the rows of one CDR3 protein and shows their most common DNA and genes. The sample yields 400,000 to 500,000 distinct CDR3 sequences; more than 13% were counted once. Approximately 15% of the sample belongs to the ten largest clones. The label giving this sample's time point can be read as: newly diagnosed GD, antithyroid drugs for less than 3 months. For both TCR sequencing and RNA sequencing, RNA was extracted from PBMCs in TRIzol.

These same records also appear under a second study, on T cells in Graves' hyperthyroidism and ophthalmopathy.

The specimen comprised peripheral blood mononuclear cells (PBMCs), sampled at new diagnosis, from a patient treated with antithyroid drugs. The source is a woman aged 25 to 39 with Graves disease. Donor details come from another sample of the same person, matched by shared clones.

This clonotype was seen ten or more times. The J gene is TRBJ2-1, the V gene TRBV6-5, with no clear D. Germline CDR1 reads MNHEY; CDR2 reads SVGAGI. Trimming cost V 0 bases and J 8 bases, with 11 bases left between them. This CDR3 is 14 amino acids long. CDR3 sequence: CASSYSGVVDEQFF. The CDR3 nucleotides read TGTGCCAGCAGTTACTCTGGGGTTGTGGATGAGCAGTTCTTC.

The chain recombines TRBV19 with TRBJ2-1; 8 bases fit TRBD2. CDR3 length: 15 amino acids. V lost 7 bases and J lost 2; bases outside the gene matches: 7. Per germline, CDR1 LNHDA and CDR2 SQIVND (reference sequence). The chain's CDR3 is CASTKPGLAYNEQFF. The CDR3 region has the DNA TGTGCCAGTACTAAACCGGGACTAGCCTACAATGAGCAGTTCTTC.

This clonotype was seen at least ten times. This chain links TRBV7-3 with TRBJ2-1, with D maybe TRBD2 (6 bases). Germline CDR1 and CDR2: SGHTA and FQGTGA. This CDR3 has 13 residues. V gave up 2 bases and J gave up 9 bases, with 11 bases separating them. CDR3 sequence (DNA): TGTGCCAGCAGCTTAGGCCCTAGCGTTGAGCAGTTCTTC. The encoded protein is CASSLGPSVEQFF.

This clonotype was counted ten times or more. The genes are TRBV6-5 and TRBJ2-1, with TRBD1 matching over 8 bases. Unmatched junction bases numbered 7, after V lost 2 bases and J lost 4 bases. CDR1 and CDR2 from the germline V gene are MNHEY and SVGAGI. The CDR3 covers 16 residues. The CDR3 sequence is CASSYQTGTGYNEQFF. CDR3 nucleotide sequence: TGTGCCAGCAGTTACCAAACCGGGACAGGTTACAATGAGCAGTTCTTC.

This clonotype showed up many times. The chain carries TRBV24-1 and TRBJ2-1; D not certain. This CDR3 has 13 residues. Germline V gene lookup returns CDR1 KGHDR and CDR2 SFDVKD. The germline V and J ends were trimmed by 2 bases and 9 bases, with 10 bases remaining between them. CDR3 region: CATSDSGLGEQFF. The CDR3 DNA reads TGTGCCACCAGTGATTCTGGGCTCGGTGAGCAGTTCTTC.

This clonotype was recorded at least ten times. This chain joins TRBV18 and TRBJ2-2, with D possibly being TRBD1 (6 bases). Germline CDR1 and CDR2: KGHSH and LQKENI. CDR3 length: 16 residues. V was cut by 1 base and J by 1 base, with 10 bases left in between. The chain's CDR3 is CASSPQDSLNTGELFF. The CDR3, as DNA: TGTGCCAGCTCACCACAGGACAGCTTGAACACCGGGGAGCTGTTTTTT.

This clonotype was seen repeatedly, ten times or more. V and J are TRBV9 and TRBJ1-1, with D hard to call. The V end was cut by 0 bases, the J end by 1 base, with 10 bases between. This CDR3 is built from 15 residues. Germline CDR1 is SGDLS and CDR2 is YYNGEE. As DNA, the CDR3 is TGTGCCAGCAGCGTAGGGTTGTCATCGAACACTGAAGCTTTCTTT. Translating it yields CASSVGLSSNTEAFF.

The chain combines TRBV27 with TRBJ2-2, with D possibly being TRBD1 or TRBD2 (5 bases each). The V gene's germline CDR1 is MNHEY and CDR2 SMNVEV (reference sequence). Trimming pared 3 bases from V and 5 bases from J, leaving 13 bases between. This CDR3 contains 15 residues. The CDR3 DNA follows: TGTGCCAGCAGTTTGGGACCTATGTCTACCGGGGAGCTGTTTTTT. Its translation: CASSLGPMSTGELFF.

Notes on this clonotype: A much larger clone differs from this one at a single base, so this may be a read error. The rearrangement joins TRBV5-1 to TRBJ2-1; TRBD2 aligns across 13 bases. The germline CDR1 and CDR2 sequences are SGHRS and YFSETQ. The CDR3 covers 16 residues. Unmatched junction bases numbered 3, after V lost 0 bases and J lost 6 bases. CDR3: CASSLAGLAGSNEQFF. The DNA for the CDR3 is TGCGCCAGCAGCTTGGCGGGACTAGCGGGAAGCAATGAGCAGTTCTTC.

The chain links TRBV20-1 to TRBJ2-5, with 15 bases matching TRBD2. Trimming removed 6 bases from V and 5 bases from J; junction bases left unmatched: 7. The CDR3 has 15 residues. Germline lookup yields CDR1 DFQATT and CDR2 SNEGSKA (reference sequence). CDR3 sequence (DNA): TGCAGTGCGGCGCGGGGACTAGCGGGAGGCGAGACCCAGTACTTC. Translation: CSAARGLAGGETQYF.

This clonotype was counted at least ten times. The chain is built from TRBV7-9 and TRBJ2-1; 8 nucleotides line up with TRBD2. Trimming at V came to 6 bases and at J to 8 bases, leaving 0 bases not matched to a gene. Germline V lookup: CDR1 SEHNR, CDR2 FQNEAQ (reference sequence). There are 11 residues in the CDR3. The CDR3 DNA sequence: TGTGCCAGCAGACTAGCGGATGAGCAGTTCTTC. This translates into CASRLADEQFF.

This clonotype has at least ten counts. The J gene is TRBJ2-5, the V gene TRBV18; 11 bases are shared with TRBD1. Germline V gene data show CDR1 as KGHSH and CDR2 as LQKENI. With V trimmed by 6 bases and J by 6 bases, 15 bases remained unmatched. The CDR3 contains 17 residues. In nucleotides, the CDR3 is TGTGCCAGCTCCCCATATTGGGAGGACAGGGGGCTGAAGACCCAGTACTTC. As protein: CASSPYWEDRGLKTQYF.

In this sample, this clonotype turned up many times. The V gene is TRBV7-9, the J gene TRBJ2-7, with TRBD1 matching over 9 bases. The DNA end is more similar to TRBJ2-5, so the J call may be wrong. This CDR3 region has 14 residues. The germline V gene encodes CDR1 SEHNR and CDR2 FQNEAQ (reference sequence). The CDR3, as DNA: TGTGCCAGCACCGAACAGGGGGCTGGAGAGACCCAGTACTTC. Amino acids: CASTEQGAGETQYF.

This clonotype showed up many times. The chain carries TRBV30 and TRBJ2-3; 8 positions agree with TRBD1. The CDR3 extends over 14 amino acids. The germline V gene has CDR1 GTSNPN and CDR2 SVGIG (reference sequence). After removal of 2 bases from V and 4 bases from J, the junction contained 5 bases not matched to a gene. This chain's CDR3 is CAWSLGQGADTQYF. The CDR3 coding sequence is TGTGCCTGGAGTTTAGGACAGGGCGCAGATACGCAGTATTTT. Based on the CDR3 plus reference TRBV30 and TRBJ2-3, the full variable domain is SQTIHQWPATLVQPVGSPLSLECTVEGTSNPNLYWYRQAAGRGLQLLFYSVGIGQISSEVPQNLSASRPQDRQFILSSKKLLLSDSGFYLCAWSLGQGADTQYFGPGTRLTVL.

There are many counts of this clonotype. The rearrangement uses TRBV12-3 or TRBV12-4 and TRBJ2-7; 14 positions agree with TRBD2. The CDR3 totals 15 residues. V was clipped by 3 bases and J by 3 bases; unmatched bases: 1. The CDR3 sequence: CASSFGLAGGYEQYF. For the CDR3, the DNA is TGTGCCAGCAGTTTCGGACTAGCGGGAGGCTACGAGCAGTACTTC.

This clonotype was observed a handful of times. J is TRBJ1-1 and V is TRBV3-1; 8 nucleotides line up with TRBD1. Unmatched junction bases numbered 7, after V lost 4 bases and J lost 0 bases. The length of the CDR3 is 16 residues. In germline, CDR1 is LGHDT, CDR2 YNNKEL (reference sequence). Written as DNA, the CDR3 is TGTGCCAGCAGCCCGGAGACAGGGGCCCTGAACACTGAAGCTTTCTTT. Translating it yields CASSPETGALNTEAFF.

In this sample, this clonotype turned up many times. The chain uses TRBV3-1 and TRBJ1-2, with D unclear. This CDR3 has 13 residues. With 0 bases removed from V and 4 bases from J, the gap between germline ends came to 6 bases. The germline gives CDR1 LGHDT, CDR2 YNNKEL (reference sequence). The CDR3 nucleotides are TGTGCCAGCAGCCAAGATGCGGGCTATGGCTACACCTTC. Translation: CASSQDAGYGYTF. The full variable domain, rest sourced from reference TRBV3-1 and TRBJ1-2, is DTAVSQTPKYLVTQMGNDKSIKCEQNLGHDTMYWYKQDSKKFLKIMFSYNNKELIINETVPNRFSPKSPDKAHLNLHINSLELGDSAVYFCASSQDAGYGYTFGSGTRLTVV.

The chain combines TRBV19 with TRBJ2-7; D gene unclear. Trimming stripped 5 bases from V and 0 bases from J, with 11 bases between. The CDR3 covers 14 residues. CDR1 and CDR2 (germline): LNHDA, SQIVND (reference sequence). This chain's CDR3 is CASSESTSSYEQYF. The CDR3 DNA sequence: TGTGCCAGTAGTGAGTCGACCAGCTCCTACGAGCAGTACTTC.

A note on this clonotype: A much larger clone lies a single base off, so this may be a read error. V gene TRBV27 combines with J gene TRBJ2-7, with TRBD2 matching 9 bases. This CDR3 spans 17 amino acids. V trimming: 5 bases; J trimming: 8 bases; junction bases outside the gene matches: 19. The germline CDR1 and CDR2 sequences are MNHEY and SMNVEV (reference sequence). The DNA for the CDR3 is TGTGCCAGCAGTCGGACGCCCGGATTAGCGGGAGTGCACAAGCAGTACTTC. This codes for CASSRTPGLAGVHKQYF.

The genes are TRBV20-1 and TRBJ2-3; 10 bases are a match to TRBD2. V shed 3 bases, J shed 4 bases, and the junction held 7 bases outside the gene matches. The germline CDR1 and CDR2 sequences are DFQATT and SNEGSKA (reference sequence). This CDR3 region has 15 residues. The DNA of the CDR3 is TGCAGTGCTAGCGCTCTAGCGGGAGCCGCAGATACGCAGTATTTT. Translated: CSASALAGAADTQYF.

This clonotype was seen at least ten times. The rearrangement links TRBV2 to TRBJ2-1; TRBD2 might be the D (5 bases). Per the germline V gene, CDR1 is SNHLY and CDR2 is FYNNEI. This CDR3 has 12 amino acids. The V end was cut by 4 bases, the J end by 9 bases, with 10 bases between. The CDR3 DNA sequence: TGTGCCAGCAGTGTTGAGGGAGTTGAGCAGTTCTTC. Translating gives CASSVEGVEQFF.

The gene calls are TRBV20-1 and TRBJ1-2; weak D call: TRBD1 (5 bases). This CDR3 comprises 12 residues. V was pared by 5 bases and J by 6 bases, with 13 bases between. Per germline, CDR1 DFQATT and CDR2 SNEGSKA (reference sequence). This chain's CDR3 is CSAVGTQDGYTF. The CDR3 coding sequence is TGCAGTGCTGTCGGGACGCAGGATGGCTACACCTTC.

This clonotype was observed many times. This sequence joins TRBV20-1 and TRBJ1-1; no clear D gene. The length of the CDR3 is 11 residues. Trimming took off 0 bases at V and 4 bases at J, with 3 bases between the two ends. Germline V gene lookup returns CDR1 DFQATT and CDR2 SNEGSKA (reference sequence). The CDR3 region is CSAREFTEAFF. CDR3 sequence (DNA): TGCAGTGCTAGAGAATTCACTGAAGCTTTCTTT.

This chain connects TRBV6-2 or TRBV6-3 to TRBJ2-7; D not certain. Germline V CDR1 and CDR2: MNHEY, SVGEGT. Trimming removed 5 bases at V and 0 bases at J, with 11 bases between. The CDR3 totals 14 residues. CDR3 DNA: TGTGCCAGCAGTGAAAAGTATTCCTCCTACGAGCAGTACTTC. Encoded protein: CASSEKYSSYEQYF.

This clonotype showed up many times. The chain joins TRBV20-1 to TRBJ2-7; D perhaps matches TRBD1 (5 bases). CDR1 DFQATT and CDR2 SNEGSKA come from the germline V gene (reference sequence). There are 13 residues in the CDR3. Trimming took 8 bases from V and 2 from J, leaving 16 bases between them. The CDR3 here is CSSYFDSPYEQYF. CDR3 nucleotide sequence: TGCAGTAGCTACTTCGACAGCCCCTACGAGCAGTACTTC.